This TCR beta chain was profiled in a study of T cells in Graves' hyperthyroidism and ophthalmopathy. There are a few counts of this clonotype. The antigen remains unidentified. Compared with germline, one end of the junction differs, possibly owing to a read error. Blood sampling occurred at first hyperthyroidism diagnosis, ahead of any ophthalmopathy symptoms. The TCR beta CDR3 regions underwent amplification using RNA transcripts as the source. During a first-round RT-PCR of the TCR CDR3, the HTBI primer set was used. TCRdb itself ran the multiplex PCR reads through MiXCR, one entry per CDR3 protein. Of nearly 600,000 distinct CDR3 sequences in the sample, over 11% were seen once. Regarding the study as a whole: Prediction of ophthalmopathy progression came a median around 6 months pre-onset. Most clonotypes expanded in thyroid above 0.001 were likewise present in blood.

Germline values: CDR1 SGDLS, CDR2 YYNGEE. The CDR3 spans 17 residues. The chain joins TRBV9 to TRBJ2-1, with TRBD2 matching over 8 bases. The sequencing input was blood. The receptor was isolated from a woman in her twenties or thirties with Graves' hyperthyroidism that later progressed to Graves' ophthalmopathy. The CDR3 DNA reads TGTGCCAGCAGCGAGTCCCCCGGGGGGGTCTCCTACAATGAGCAGCTCTTC. Its translation is CASSESPGGVSYNEQLF.